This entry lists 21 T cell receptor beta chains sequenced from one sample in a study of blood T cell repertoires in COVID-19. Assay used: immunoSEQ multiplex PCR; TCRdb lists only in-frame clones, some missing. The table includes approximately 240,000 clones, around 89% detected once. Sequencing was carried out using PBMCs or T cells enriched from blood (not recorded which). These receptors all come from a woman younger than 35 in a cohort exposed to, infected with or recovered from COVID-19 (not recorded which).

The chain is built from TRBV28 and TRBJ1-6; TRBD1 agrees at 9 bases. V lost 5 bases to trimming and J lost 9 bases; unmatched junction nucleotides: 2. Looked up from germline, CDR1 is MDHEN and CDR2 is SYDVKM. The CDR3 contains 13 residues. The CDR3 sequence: CASSQDRGSPLHF. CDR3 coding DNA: TGTGCCAGCAGTCAGGACAGGGGTTCACCCCTCCACTTT.

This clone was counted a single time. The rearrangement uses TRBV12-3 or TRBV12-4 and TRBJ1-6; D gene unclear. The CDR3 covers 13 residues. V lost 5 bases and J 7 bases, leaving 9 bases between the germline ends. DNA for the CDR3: TGTGCCAGCAGTCTTACCGAGAATTCACCCCTCCACTTT. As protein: CASSLTENSPLHF.

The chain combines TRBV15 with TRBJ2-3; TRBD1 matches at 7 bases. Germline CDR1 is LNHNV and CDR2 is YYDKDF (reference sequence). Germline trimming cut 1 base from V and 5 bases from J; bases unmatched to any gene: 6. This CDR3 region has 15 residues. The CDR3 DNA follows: TGTGCCACCAGCAGAGCCTTAACAGGGGTAGATACGCAGTATTTT. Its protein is CATSRALTGVDTQYF.

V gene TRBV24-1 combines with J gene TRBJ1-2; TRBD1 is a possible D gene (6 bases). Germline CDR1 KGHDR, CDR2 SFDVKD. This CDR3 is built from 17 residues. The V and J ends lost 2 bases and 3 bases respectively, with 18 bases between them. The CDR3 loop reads CATSDSTGHGFDYGYTF. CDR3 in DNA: TGTGCCACCAGTGATTCGACGGGACACGGTTTCGACTATGGCTACACCTTC.

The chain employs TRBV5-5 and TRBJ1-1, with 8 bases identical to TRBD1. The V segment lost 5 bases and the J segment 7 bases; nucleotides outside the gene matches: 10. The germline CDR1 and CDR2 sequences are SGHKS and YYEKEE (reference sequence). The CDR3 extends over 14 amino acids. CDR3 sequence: CASSPSGGFGEAFF. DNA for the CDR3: TGTGCCAGCAGTCCGTCAGGGGGCTTCGGTGAAGCTTTCTTT.

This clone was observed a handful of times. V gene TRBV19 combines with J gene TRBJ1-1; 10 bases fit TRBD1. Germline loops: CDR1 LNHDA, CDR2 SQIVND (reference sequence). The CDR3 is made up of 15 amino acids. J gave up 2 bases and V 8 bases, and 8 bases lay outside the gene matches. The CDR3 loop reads CASGRGTGANTEAFF. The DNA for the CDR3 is TGTGCCAGTGGGAGAGGGACAGGGGCCAACACTGAAGCTTTCTTT.

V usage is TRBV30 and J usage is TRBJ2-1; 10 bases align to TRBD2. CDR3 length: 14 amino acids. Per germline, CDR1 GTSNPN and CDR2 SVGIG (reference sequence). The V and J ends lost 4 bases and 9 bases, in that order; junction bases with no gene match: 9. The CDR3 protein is CAWTELLAGREQFF. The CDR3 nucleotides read TGTGCCTGGACTGAATTACTAGCGGGGCGTGAGCAGTTCTTC.

This chain's CDR3 is CASSLDSPSGNTIYF. CDR3 nucleotides: TGCGCCAGCAGCTTGGACTCCCCATCTGGAAACACCATATATTTT. The chain joins TRBV5-1 to TRBJ1-3; unclear D gene. The CDR3 totals 15 residues. CDR1 and CDR2 from the germline V gene are SGHRS and YFSETQ. V was pared by 0 bases and J by 1 base, with 8 bases between. Drawing the rest from reference TRBV5-1 and TRBJ1-3, the complete variable domain is KAGVTQTPRYLIKTRGQQVTLSCSPISGHRSVSWYQQTPGQGLQFLFEYFSETQRNKGNFPGRFSGRQFSNSRSEMNVSTLELGDSALYLCASSLDSPSGNTIYFGEGSWLTVV.

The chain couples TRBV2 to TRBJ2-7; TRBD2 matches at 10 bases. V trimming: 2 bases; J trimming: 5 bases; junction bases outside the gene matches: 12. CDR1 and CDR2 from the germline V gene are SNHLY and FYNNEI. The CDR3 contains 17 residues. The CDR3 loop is CASSERLAGEDRDEQYF. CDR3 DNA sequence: TGTGCCAGCAGTGAACGGCTAGCGGGAGAAGACAGGGACGAGCAGTACTTC. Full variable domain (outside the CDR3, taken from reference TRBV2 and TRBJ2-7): EPEVTQTPSHQVTQMGQEVILRCVPISNHLYFYWYRQILGQKVEFLVSFYNNEISEKSEIFDDQFSVERPDGSNFTLKIRSTKLEDSAMYFCASSERLAGEDRDEQYFGPGTRLTVT.

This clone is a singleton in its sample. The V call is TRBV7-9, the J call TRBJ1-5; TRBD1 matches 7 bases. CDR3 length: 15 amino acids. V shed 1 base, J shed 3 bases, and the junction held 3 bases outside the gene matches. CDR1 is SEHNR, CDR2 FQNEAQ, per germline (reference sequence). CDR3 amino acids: CASSLGQGPNQPQHF. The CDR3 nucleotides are TGTGCCAGCAGCTTAGGACAGGGACCCAATCAGCCCCAGCATTTT.

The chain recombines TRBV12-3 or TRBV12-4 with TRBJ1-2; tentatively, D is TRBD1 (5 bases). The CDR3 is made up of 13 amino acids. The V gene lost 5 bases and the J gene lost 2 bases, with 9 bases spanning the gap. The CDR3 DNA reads TGTGCCAGCAGTCCCCGGACAAACTATGGCTACACCTTC. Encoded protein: CASSPRTNYGYTF.

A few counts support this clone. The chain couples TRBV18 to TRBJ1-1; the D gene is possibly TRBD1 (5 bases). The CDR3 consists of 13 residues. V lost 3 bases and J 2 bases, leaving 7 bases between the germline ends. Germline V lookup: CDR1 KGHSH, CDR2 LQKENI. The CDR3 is CASSPDSNTEAFF. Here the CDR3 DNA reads TGTGCCAGCTCACCCGACAGTAACACTGAAGCTTTCTTT.

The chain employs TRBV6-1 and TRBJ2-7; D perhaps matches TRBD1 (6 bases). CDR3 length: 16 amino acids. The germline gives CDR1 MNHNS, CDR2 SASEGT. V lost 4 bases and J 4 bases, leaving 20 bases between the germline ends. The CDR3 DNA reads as TGTGCCAGCAGTGCAGGGGCGGCTCAATCGATATACGAGCAGTACTTC. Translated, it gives CASSAGAAQSIYEQYF.

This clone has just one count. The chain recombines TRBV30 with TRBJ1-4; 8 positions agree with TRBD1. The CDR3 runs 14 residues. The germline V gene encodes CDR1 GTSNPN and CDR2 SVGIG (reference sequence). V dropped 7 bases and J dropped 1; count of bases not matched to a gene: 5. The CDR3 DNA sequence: TGTGCCTTGACCGGACAGGGAACTAATGAAAAACTGTTTTTT. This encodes CALTGQGTNEKLFF.

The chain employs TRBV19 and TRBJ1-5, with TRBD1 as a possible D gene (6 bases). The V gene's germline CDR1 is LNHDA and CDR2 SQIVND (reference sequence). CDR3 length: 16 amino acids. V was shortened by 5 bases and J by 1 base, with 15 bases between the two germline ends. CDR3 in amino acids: CASSPLAGASNQPQHF. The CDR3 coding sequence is TGTGCCAGTAGTCCGCTGGCAGGGGCGAGCAATCAGCCCCAGCATTTT.

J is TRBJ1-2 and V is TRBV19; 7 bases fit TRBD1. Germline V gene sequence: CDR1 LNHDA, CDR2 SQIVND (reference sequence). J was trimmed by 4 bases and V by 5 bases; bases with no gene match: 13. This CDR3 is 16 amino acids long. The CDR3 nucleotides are TGTGCCAGTAGTCCCACAGGGGCGCGAGCCTCCTATGGCTACACCTTC. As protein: CASSPTGARASYGYTF.

The CDR3 DNA sequence: TGTGCCAGTTTCAGGGGTAATGAGCAGTTCTTC. Translated, it gives CASFRGNEQFF. The rearrangement uses TRBV19 and TRBJ2-1; D possibly corresponds to TRBD1 (6 bases). The germline V gene encodes CDR1 LNHDA and CDR2 SQIVND (reference sequence). This CDR3 has 11 residues. The V end was cut by 8 bases, the J end by 7 bases, with 9 bases between.

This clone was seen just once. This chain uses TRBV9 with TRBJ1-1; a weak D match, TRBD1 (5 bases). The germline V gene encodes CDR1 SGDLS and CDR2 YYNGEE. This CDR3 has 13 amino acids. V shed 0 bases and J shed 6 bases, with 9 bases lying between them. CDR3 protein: CASSVGGDAEAFF. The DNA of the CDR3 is TGTGCCAGCAGCGTAGGGGGGGACGCTGAAGCTTTCTTT.

The DNA for the CDR3 is TGTGCCAGCAGGGGGACAGCCTATGGCTACACCTTC. This gives the protein CASRGTAYGYTF. This chain links TRBV2 with TRBJ1-2; TRBD1 matches 7 bases. Germline V gene data show CDR1 as SNHLY and CDR2 as FYNNEI. The V segment lost 6 bases and the J segment 4 bases; nucleotides outside the gene matches: 2. The CDR3 spans 12 residues. The whole variable domain, filled in from reference TRBV2 and TRBJ1-2, reads EPEVTQTPSHQVTQMGQEVILRCVPISNHLYFYWYRQILGQKVEFLVSFYNNEISEKSEIFDDQFSVERPDGSNFTLKIRSTKLEDSAMYFCASRGTAYGYTFGSGTRLTVV.

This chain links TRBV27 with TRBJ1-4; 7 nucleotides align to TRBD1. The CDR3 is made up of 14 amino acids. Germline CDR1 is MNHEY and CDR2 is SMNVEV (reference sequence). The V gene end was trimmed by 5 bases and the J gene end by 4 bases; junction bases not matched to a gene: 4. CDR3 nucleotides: TGTGCCAGCAGTCTGACAGGGTATAATGAAAAACTGTTTTTT. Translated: CASSLTGYNEKLFF.

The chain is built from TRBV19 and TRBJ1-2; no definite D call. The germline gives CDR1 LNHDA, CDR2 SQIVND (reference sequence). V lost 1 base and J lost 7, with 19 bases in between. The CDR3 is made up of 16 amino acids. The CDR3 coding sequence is TGTGCCAGTAGTATAGCTGGTGATAACCCTCTAACTGGCTACACCTTC. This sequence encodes CASSIAGDNPLTGYTF.